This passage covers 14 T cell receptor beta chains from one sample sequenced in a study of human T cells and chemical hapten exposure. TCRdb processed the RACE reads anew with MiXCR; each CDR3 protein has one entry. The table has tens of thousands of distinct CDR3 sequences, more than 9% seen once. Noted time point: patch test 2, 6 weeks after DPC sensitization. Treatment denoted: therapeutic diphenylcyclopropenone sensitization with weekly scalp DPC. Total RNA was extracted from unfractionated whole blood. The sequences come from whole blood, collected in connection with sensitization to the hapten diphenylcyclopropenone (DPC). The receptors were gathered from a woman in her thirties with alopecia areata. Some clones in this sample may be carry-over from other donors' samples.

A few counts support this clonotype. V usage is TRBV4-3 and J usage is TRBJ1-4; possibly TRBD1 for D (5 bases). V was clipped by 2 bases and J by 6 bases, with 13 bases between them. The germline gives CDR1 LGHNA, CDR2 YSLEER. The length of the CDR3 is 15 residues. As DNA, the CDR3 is TGCGCCAGCAGCCAATTTTTGGGGCCTGATGAAAAACTGTTTTTT. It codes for CASSQFLGPDEKLFF.

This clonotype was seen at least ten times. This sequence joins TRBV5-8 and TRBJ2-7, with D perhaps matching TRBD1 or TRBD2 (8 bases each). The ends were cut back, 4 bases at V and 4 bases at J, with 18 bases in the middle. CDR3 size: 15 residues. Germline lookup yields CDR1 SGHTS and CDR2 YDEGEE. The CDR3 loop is CASSAGGYRGYEQYF. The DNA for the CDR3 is TGTGCCAGCAGCGCGGGGGGATACAGGGGGTACGAGCAGTACTTC.

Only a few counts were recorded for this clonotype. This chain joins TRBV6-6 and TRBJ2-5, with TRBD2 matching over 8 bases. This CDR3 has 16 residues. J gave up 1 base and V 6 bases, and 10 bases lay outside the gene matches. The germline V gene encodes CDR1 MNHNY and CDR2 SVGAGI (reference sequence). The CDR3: CASSRVSAGAQETQYF. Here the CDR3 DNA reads TGTGCCAGCAGCCGTGTTTCAGCGGGGGCCCAAGAGACCCAGTACTTC.

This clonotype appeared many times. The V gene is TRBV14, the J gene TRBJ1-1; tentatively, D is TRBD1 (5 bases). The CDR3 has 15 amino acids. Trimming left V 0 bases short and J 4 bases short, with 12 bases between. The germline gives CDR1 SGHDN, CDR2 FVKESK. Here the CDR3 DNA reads TGTGCCAGCAGCCAAGAGGCAGGGTACTTCACTGAAGCTTTCTTT. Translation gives CASSQEAGYFTEAFF.

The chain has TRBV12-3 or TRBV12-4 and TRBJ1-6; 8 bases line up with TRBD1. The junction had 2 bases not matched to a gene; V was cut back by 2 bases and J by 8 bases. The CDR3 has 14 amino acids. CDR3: CASSLQGADSPLHF. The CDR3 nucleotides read TGTGCCAGCAGTTTACAGGGGGCGGATTCACCCCTCCACTTT.

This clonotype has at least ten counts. The CDR3 nucleotides are TGTGCCAGCAGCCAAGATGAACAGGGTGGCCAAGAGACCCAGTACTTC. This encodes CASSQDEQGGQETQYF. V gene TRBV4-2 combines with J gene TRBJ2-5, with a tentative D call TRBD1 (6 bases). With 0 bases removed from V and 1 base from J, the gap between germline ends came to 12 bases. CDR1 is LGHNA and CDR2 is YNFKEQ in the germline V gene. This CDR3 region has 16 residues.

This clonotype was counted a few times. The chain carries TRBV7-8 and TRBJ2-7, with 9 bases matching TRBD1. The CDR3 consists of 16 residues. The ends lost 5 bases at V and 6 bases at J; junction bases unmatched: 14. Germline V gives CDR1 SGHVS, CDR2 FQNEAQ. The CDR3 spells CASSPTGTGSAGEQYF. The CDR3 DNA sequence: TGTGCCAGCAGCCCAACCGGGACAGGGTCTGCGGGCGAGCAGTACTTC.

CDR3 protein: CASSPGDTGELFF. Here the CDR3 DNA reads TGTGCCAGCAGCCCAGGGGACACCGGGGAGCTGTTTTTT. The J gene is TRBJ2-2, the V gene TRBV13, with D tentatively TRBD1 (6 bases). Trimming left V 5 bases short and J 3 bases short, with 7 bases between. Germline values: CDR1 PRHDT, CDR2 FYEKMQ (reference sequence). This CDR3 contains 13 residues.

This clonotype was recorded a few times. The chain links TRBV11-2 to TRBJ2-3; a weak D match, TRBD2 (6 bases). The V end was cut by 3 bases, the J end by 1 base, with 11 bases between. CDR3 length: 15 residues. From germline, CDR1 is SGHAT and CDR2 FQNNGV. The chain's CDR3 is CASSFNSGGTDTQYF. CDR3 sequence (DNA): TGTGCCAGCAGCTTCAATAGCGGTGGCACAGATACGCAGTATTTT.

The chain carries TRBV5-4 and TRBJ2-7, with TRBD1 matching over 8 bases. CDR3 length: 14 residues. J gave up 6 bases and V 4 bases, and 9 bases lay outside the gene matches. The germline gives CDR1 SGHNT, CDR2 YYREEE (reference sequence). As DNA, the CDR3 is TGTGCCAGCAGCCAGAAGACAGGGGCCGTCGAGCAGTACTTC. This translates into CASSQKTGAVEQYF. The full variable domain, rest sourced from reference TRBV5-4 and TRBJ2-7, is ETGVTQSPTHLIKTRGQQVTLRCSSQSGHNTVSWYQQALGQGPQFIFQYYREEENGRGNFPPRFSGLQFPNYSSELNVNALELDDSALYLCASSQKTGAVEQYFGPGTRLTVT.

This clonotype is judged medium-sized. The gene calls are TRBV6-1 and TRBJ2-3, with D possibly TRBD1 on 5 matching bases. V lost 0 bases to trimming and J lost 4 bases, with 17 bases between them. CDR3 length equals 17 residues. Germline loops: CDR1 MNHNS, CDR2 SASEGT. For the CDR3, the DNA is TGTGCCAGCAGTGAAGCGCAGGCAGATAGGGGCGCAGATACGCAGTATTTT. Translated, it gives CASSEAQADRGADTQYF.

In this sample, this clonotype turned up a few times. In nucleotides, the CDR3 is TGCGCCAGCAGCCGTATAGGGGAGAGGGGCTATAATTCACCCCTCCACTTT. Its protein is CASSRIGERGYNSPLHF. V gene TRBV5-1 combines with J gene TRBJ1-6, with D perhaps TRBD1 (5 bases). Germline V gene data show CDR1 as SGHRS and CDR2 as YFSETQ. V lost 4 bases, J lost 3 bases, and 17 bases lay in between. This CDR3 is 17 amino acids long.

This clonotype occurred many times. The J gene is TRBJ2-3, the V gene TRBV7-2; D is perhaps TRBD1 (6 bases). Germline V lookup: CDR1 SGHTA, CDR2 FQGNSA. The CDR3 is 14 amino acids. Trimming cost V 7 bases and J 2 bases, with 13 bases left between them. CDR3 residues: CASTYGDNTDTQYF. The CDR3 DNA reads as TGTGCCAGCACTTACGGGGACAACACAGATACGCAGTATTTT.

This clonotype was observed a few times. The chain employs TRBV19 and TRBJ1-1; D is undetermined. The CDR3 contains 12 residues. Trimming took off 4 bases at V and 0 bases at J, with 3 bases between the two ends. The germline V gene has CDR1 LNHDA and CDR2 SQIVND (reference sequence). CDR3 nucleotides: TGTGCCAGTAGTAAGGTGAACACTGAAGCTTTCTTT. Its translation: CASSKVNTEAFF.